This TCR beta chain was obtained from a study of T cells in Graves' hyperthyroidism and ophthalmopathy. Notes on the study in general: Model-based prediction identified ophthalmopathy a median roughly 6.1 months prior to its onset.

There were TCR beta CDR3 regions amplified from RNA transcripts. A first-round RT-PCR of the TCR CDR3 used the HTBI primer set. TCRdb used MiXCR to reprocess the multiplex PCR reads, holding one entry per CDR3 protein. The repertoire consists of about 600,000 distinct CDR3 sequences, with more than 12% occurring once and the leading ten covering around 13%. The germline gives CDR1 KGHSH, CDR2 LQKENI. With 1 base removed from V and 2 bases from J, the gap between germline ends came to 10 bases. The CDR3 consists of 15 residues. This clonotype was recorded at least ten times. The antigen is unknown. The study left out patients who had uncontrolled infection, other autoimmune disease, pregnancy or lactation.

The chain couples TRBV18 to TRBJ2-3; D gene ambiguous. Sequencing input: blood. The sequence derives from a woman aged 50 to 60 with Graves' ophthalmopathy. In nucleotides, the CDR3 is TGTGCCAGCTCACCACAGGGTCTCTCCACAGATACGCAGTATTTT. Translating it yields CASSPQGLSTDTQYF.